This T cell receptor beta chain was captured in a study of blood T cell repertoires in COVID-19 (dated by TCRdb to between 2020 and 2021). The study in broad terms: Collaborator samples came from the United States, Italy and Spain and covered acute and convalescent phases of COVID-19. Deeply sampled blood TCRbeta repertoires from subjects exposed to, actively infected with, or recovered from COVID-19 were included in the dataset. Where available, HLA class I and class II types were taken from metadata supplied by the sample provider and were not determined by assay-based typing. The sample metadata nearly always contained a de-identified subject ID, COVID-19 status, age in years and sex. The prospective study material was composed of cDNA or gDNA derived from T cells, B-cell-depleted T cells, or PBMCs. Samples were obtained from the ongoing ImmuneRACE study (first 160 participants) and from 1,254 subjects provided by 6 global collaborators. The repertoires were made available in a free public database intended to serve as a resource for research on the immune response to SARS-CoV-2. The study at large found these results: The amount of clinical and demographic metadata varied by source and participant and was provided uncurated.

Worth noting for this clone: The antigen it recognizes is unknown. One base away there is no much larger clone; base qualities are not given.

Counted from cysteine to phenylalanine, this CDR3 has 12 amino acids. Only CDR3 DNA is held: 36 bases, read in frame from base 1. The V end loses 5 bases and the J end loses 5 bases, and a stretch of 10 bases separates them. The germline V gene (reference sequence) supplies CDR1 SEHNR and CDR2 FQNEAQ. The immunoSEQ Assay, a bias-controlled multiplex PCR, was used to amplify TCRbeta CDR3 regions from genomic DNA. In the original analysis: The number of nucleated cells in each sample was estimated from the amplification of reference gene primers within the assay. To quantify the absolute abundance of each unique TCRbeta CDR3 rearrangement, sequence reads were collapsed and filtered. Productive Simpson clonality was computed per sample as the square root of Simpson's diversity index over productive rearrangements. The table was pulled from immuneACCESS by TCRdb, which kept in-frame rearrangements only. Such tables lose some clones; where checked, under half of the loss comes from unresolved V genes, and the rest has no known cause. V and J calls and clone size are given by that table; D and trimming were obtained from the DNA. The sample table holds 130,000 to 150,000 clones, of which 85% were seen once. The top ten constitute approximately 2.7% of the sample.

Each collaborating institution followed its own protocols to collect whole blood in K2EDTA tubes. For TCRbeta analysis, collaborators shipped samples in one of three forms: frozen whole blood, isolated PBMCs, or DNA extracted from either of those sample types. What was sequenced was peripheral blood. The receptor's source is a woman in her thirties or forties with active or convalescent COVID-19. Here the chain combines TRBV7-9 and TRBJ2-7, and TRBD2 may be the D gene, going by 5 matching bases. Here the CDR3 is given as CASSLTGNEQYF. The DNA is TGTGCCAGCAGCCTTACGGGAAACGAGCAGTACTTC.